This is a list of T cell receptor beta chains from one sample in a study of cytomegalovirus exposure and HLA in healthy donors. TCRdb keeps only in-frame clones here, not all; method: immunoSEQ multiplex PCR. The table shows fewer than 150,000 clones, with 80% occurring only once. Sample: PBMCs. The receptors come from a male donor in good health and CMV-seronegative. Each CDR3 is given with its conserved first and last residue. D genes are given only for firm matches. Clone size, where shown, is once, few, many, or a class for clones that have expanded.

v_gene: TRBV6-1; abundance: .; d_gene: TRBD1; j_gene: TRBJ1-2; CDR3nt: TGTGCCAGCAGTGATGGGACAGGACAGGGGAATGGCTACACCTTC; CDR3aa: CASSDGTGQGNGYTF
v_gene: TRBV5-1; abundance: .; d_gene: .; j_gene: TRBJ2-5; CDR3nt: TGCGCCAGCAGCTTGGCCAACGGAGGGGAGACCCAGTACTTC; CDR3aa: CASSLANGGETQYF
v_gene: TRBV19; abundance: .; d_gene: TRBD2; j_gene: TRBJ2-2; CDR3nt: TGTGCCAGTAAGACAGCGGGGGTTTCCGGGGAGCTGTTTTTT; CDR3aa: CASKTAGVSGELFF
v_gene: TRBV18; abundance: .; d_gene: .; j_gene: TRBJ2-1; CDR3nt: TGTGCCAGCTCACCGGGGACTGGCGATGAGCAGTTCTTC; CDR3aa: CASSPGTGDEQFF
v_gene: TRBV29-1; abundance: .; d_gene: .; j_gene: TRBJ1-4; CDR3nt: TGCAGCGTGGGGGGGGGCACTAATGAAAAACTGTTTTTT; CDR3aa: CSVGGGTNEKLFF
v_gene: TRBV7-9; abundance: few; d_gene: .; j_gene: TRBJ2-2; CDR3nt: TGTGCCAGCAGCCCGGAAAGGGGTCTTACCGGGGAGCTGTTTTTT; CDR3aa: CASSPERGLTGELFF
v_gene: TRBV7-2; abundance: .; d_gene: .; j_gene: TRBJ2-5; CDR3nt: TGTGCCAGCAGCTTAGACGTGGTGGGGGGAGAGACCCAGTACTTC; CDR3aa: CASSLDVVGGETQYF
v_gene: TRBV7-9; abundance: .; d_gene: TRBD1; j_gene: TRBJ2-3; CDR3nt: TGTGCCAGCAGCCTACTGAACACAGGGGGAGCAGATACGCAGTATTTT; CDR3aa: CASSLLNTGGADTQYF
v_gene: TRBV19; abundance: .; d_gene: .; j_gene: TRBJ2-1; CDR3nt: TGTGCCAGTAGTCAGGGGGGCTCCTACAATGAGCAGTTCTTC; CDR3aa: CASSQGGSYNEQFF
v_gene: TRBV6-5; abundance: .; d_gene: .; j_gene: TRBJ1-3; CDR3nt: TGTGCCAGCACAGGGCAGGGAAACACCATATATTTT; CDR3aa: CASTGQGNTIYF
v_gene: TRBV9; abundance: .; d_gene: .; j_gene: TRBJ2-6; CDR3nt: TGTGCCAGCAGCGTAGCTGTAAGTTACACTGGGGCCAACGTCCTGACTTTC; CDR3aa: CASSVAVSYTGANVLTF
v_gene: TRBV7-8; abundance: .; d_gene: TRBD2; j_gene: TRBJ2-3; CDR3nt: TGTGCCAGCAGCTTACTCGGACTAGCGGGGGGCACAGATACGCAGTATTTT; CDR3aa: CASSLLGLAGGTDTQYF
v_gene: TRBV29-1; abundance: .; d_gene: .; j_gene: TRBJ1-2; CDR3nt: TGCAGCGTTGGGCAGGGTAACTATGGCTACACCTTC; CDR3aa: CSVGQGNYGYTF
v_gene: TRBV21-1; abundance: .; d_gene: .; j_gene: TRBJ2-5; CDR3nt: TGTGCCAGCAGCTACCAGACTAGCGGGCAAGAGACCCAGTACTTC; CDR3aa: CASSYQTSGQETQYF
v_gene: TRBV15; abundance: .; d_gene: .; j_gene: TRBJ2-6; CDR3nt: TGTGCCACCAGCCCCGGACTGCTGAGCGGGGCCAACGTCCTGACTTTC; CDR3aa: CATSPGLLSGANVLTF
v_gene: TRBV19; abundance: once; d_gene: TRBD1; j_gene: TRBJ2-1; CDR3nt: TGTGCCAGTACGGGGGGGGACAGGGGATCCTACAATGAGCAGTTCTTC; CDR3aa: CASTGGDRGSYNEQFF
v_gene: TRBV5-6; abundance: .; d_gene: .; j_gene: TRBJ1-2; CDR3nt: TGTGCCAGCAGCTTGGCCTTCCGTAGCTACACCTTC; CDR3aa: CASSLAFRSYTF
v_gene: TRBV2; abundance: once; d_gene: TRBD1; j_gene: TRBJ1-5; CDR3nt: TGTGCCAGCAGGGGGACAGGGAATCAGCCCCAGCATTTT; CDR3aa: CASRGTGNQPQHF
v_gene: TRBV7-7; abundance: .; d_gene: .; j_gene: TRBJ2-5; CDR3nt: TGTGCTAGCAGCTTAGACGGGGGGCCAAAAGAGACCCAGTACTTC; CDR3aa: CASSLDGGPKETQYF
v_gene: TRBV7-9; abundance: .; d_gene: TRBD2; j_gene: TRBJ2-7; CDR3nt: TGTGCCAGCGGAGTGGGAGGGCGTAACGAGCAGTACTTC; CDR3aa: CASGVGGRNEQYF
v_gene: TRBV2; abundance: .; d_gene: .; j_gene: TRBJ1-5; CDR3nt: TGTGCCAGCTCCGGACCCCAGGGTAGCAATCAGCCCCAGCATTTT; CDR3aa: CASSGPQGSNQPQHF
v_gene: TRBV7-2; abundance: .; d_gene: .; j_gene: TRBJ2-3; CDR3nt: TGTGCCAGCAGCCCCGACGGGGTTAGCACAGATACGCAGTATTTT; CDR3aa: CASSPDGVSTDTQYF
v_gene: TRBV7-9; abundance: .; d_gene: TRBD2; j_gene: TRBJ2-3; CDR3nt: TGTGCCAGCAGCTTCACGCGGGGGGCATCAGATACGCAGTATTTT; CDR3aa: CASSFTRGASDTQYF
v_gene: TRBV6-1; abundance: .; d_gene: .; j_gene: TRBJ1-6; CDR3nt: TGTGCCAGCAGACATTTGGATTCACCCCTCCACTTT; CDR3aa: CASRHLDSPLHF
v_gene: TRBV6-5; abundance: few; d_gene: .; j_gene: TRBJ1-2; CDR3nt: TGTGCCAGCAGTTACTCGAATAACTTTTTCTATGGCTACACCTTC; CDR3aa: CASSYSNNFFYGYTF
v_gene: TRBV5-6; abundance: .; d_gene: .; j_gene: TRBJ2-1; CDR3nt: TGTGCCAGCAGCACGGACGGATCCTGGGGGGATGAGCAGTTCTTC; CDR3aa: CASSTDGSWGDEQFF
v_gene: TRBV6-5; abundance: .; d_gene: .; j_gene: TRBJ2-7; CDR3nt: TGTGCCAGCAGTTACTCAGGGAGCTCCTACGAGCAGTACTTC; CDR3aa: CASSYSGSSYEQYF
v_gene: TRBV7-9; abundance: few; d_gene: .; j_gene: TRBJ1-2; CDR3nt: TGTGCCAGCAGTCTAGACCTAGGCCCTAACTATGGCTACACCTTC; CDR3aa: CASSLDLGPNYGYTF
v_gene: TRBV11-1; abundance: once; d_gene: .; j_gene: TRBJ1-4; CDR3nt: TGTGCCAGCAGCCTTGATGAGGCAGGGCGTGAAAAACTGTTTTTT; CDR3aa: CASSLDEAGREKLFF
v_gene: TRBV5-4; abundance: .; d_gene: TRBD1; j_gene: TRBJ1-6; CDR3nt: TGTGCCAGCAGCTTAGACAGGGAGGCACCCCTCCACTTT; CDR3aa: CASSLDREAPLHF
v_gene: TRBV28; abundance: .; d_gene: TRBD2; j_gene: TRBJ2-1; CDR3nt: TGTGCCAGCAGCCTGCGGGGGGAAAGCGACGGTGAGCAGTTCTTC; CDR3aa: CASSLRGESDGEQFF
v_gene: TRBV7-2; abundance: .; d_gene: .; j_gene: TRBJ1-4; CDR3nt: TGTGCCAGCAGCCCTCGGGGTAATGAAAAACTGTTTTTT; CDR3aa: CASSPRGNEKLFF
v_gene: TRBV11-1; abundance: .; d_gene: .; j_gene: TRBJ1-2; CDR3nt: TGTGCCAGCAGCCCCAGTGAGAGGGAGTGGAATGGCTACACCTTC; CDR3aa: CASSPSEREWNGYTF
v_gene: TRBV11-1; abundance: once; d_gene: .; j_gene: TRBJ1-1; CDR3nt: TGTGCCAGCAGCTTAGGAGGTGGAGCTGGAGCTTTCTTT; CDR3aa: CASSLGGGAGAFF
v_gene: TRBV4-1; abundance: .; d_gene: TRBD1; j_gene: TRBJ1-5; CDR3nt: TGCGCCAGCAGCCAGACGGACAGGGGCAATCAGCCCCAGCATTTT; CDR3aa: CASSQTDRGNQPQHF
v_gene: TRBV15; abundance: .; d_gene: TRBD1; j_gene: TRBJ2-7; CDR3nt: TGTGCCACCAGTTGGGACAGGGACTACGAGCAGTACTTC; CDR3aa: CATSWDRDYEQYF
v_gene: TRBV6-5; abundance: .; d_gene: TRBD2; j_gene: TRBJ2-3; CDR3nt: TGTGCCAGCAAAGGGTTCAGGGAGGGAGATACGCAGTATTTT; CDR3aa: CASKGFREGDTQYF
v_gene: TRBV29-1; abundance: .; d_gene: .; j_gene: TRBJ1-2; CDR3nt: TGCAGCGTTGAATCAGATCTCTATGGCTACACCTTC; CDR3aa: CSVESDLYGYTF
v_gene: TRBV7-9; abundance: .; d_gene: .; j_gene: TRBJ1-1; CDR3nt: TGTGCCAGCAGCTTTGCAGGCTTGAACACTGAAGCTTTCTTT; CDR3aa: CASSFAGLNTEAFF
v_gene: TRBV7-6; abundance: once; d_gene: TRBD1; j_gene: TRBJ2-1; CDR3nt: TGTGCCAGCAGCTACAGGACAGGGTACAATGAGCAGTTCTTC; CDR3aa: CASSYRTGYNEQFF
v_gene: TRBV27; abundance: .; d_gene: TRBD2; j_gene: TRBJ2-7; CDR3nt: TGTGCCAGCAGTTTAACGGGGGGGGACGAGCAGTACTTC; CDR3aa: CASSLTGGDEQYF
v_gene: TRBV6-5; abundance: .; d_gene: .; j_gene: TRBJ2-7; CDR3nt: TGTGCCAGCAGTCCCAGGGGTGGTCTGCTCTACGAGCAGTACTTC; CDR3aa: CASSPRGGLLYEQYF
v_gene: TRBV5-4; abundance: .; d_gene: TRBD1; j_gene: TRBJ1-4; CDR3nt: TGTGCCAGCAGCGACGACAGGGACCGCTCAAGTGAAAAACTGTTTTTT; CDR3aa: CASSDDRDRSSEKLFF
v_gene: TRBV9; abundance: .; d_gene: .; j_gene: TRBJ2-5; CDR3nt: TGTGCCAGCAGCGTGTCTCCAAACTCAGAGACCCAGTACTTC; CDR3aa: CASSVSPNSETQYF
v_gene: TRBV6-5; abundance: .; d_gene: .; j_gene: TRBJ2-7; CDR3nt: TGTGCCAGCAGTTACTCGAAAGACTCCACCTACGAGCAGTACTTC; CDR3aa: CASSYSKDSTYEQYF
v_gene: TRBV15; abundance: .; d_gene: .; j_gene: TRBJ1-2; CDR3nt: TGTGCCACCAGCCTTTGGTCTGGTCGTCCAGCTAACTATGGCTACACCTTC; CDR3aa: CATSLWSGRPANYGYTF
v_gene: TRBV30; abundance: .; d_gene: .; j_gene: TRBJ2-2; CDR3nt: TGTGCCTGGAGTGTCCAGCTAGTAGGGGAGCTGTTTTTT; CDR3aa: CAWSVQLVGELFF
v_gene: TRBV6-1; abundance: .; d_gene: TRBD1; j_gene: TRBJ1-1; CDR3nt: TGTGCCAGCAGTCGACAGGGGAACACTGAAGCTTTCTTT; CDR3aa: CASSRQGNTEAFF
v_gene: TRBV7-2; abundance: once; d_gene: .; j_gene: TRBJ1-1; CDR3nt: TGTGCCAGCTTCGTAGGGGGATCAGACACTGAAGCTTTCTTT; CDR3aa: CASFVGGSDTEAFF
v_gene: TRBV10-2; abundance: .; d_gene: .; j_gene: TRBJ2-2; CDR3nt: TGCGCCAGCAGGGCAGGGGCCGCAACCTCTAGGGAGCTGTTTTTT; CDR3aa: CASRAGAATSRELFF
v_gene: TRBV11-2; abundance: .; d_gene: .; j_gene: TRBJ1-4; CDR3nt: TGTGCCAGCAGCGTTAGACTGAGGGATAATGAAAAACTGTTTTTT; CDR3aa: CASSVRLRDNEKLFF
v_gene: TRBV5-4; abundance: .; d_gene: TRBD2; j_gene: TRBJ2-2; CDR3nt: TGTGCCAGCAGCTTGGGGAATAGCGGGGGTAACACCGGGGAGCTGTTTTTT; CDR3aa: CASSLGNSGGNTGELFF
v_gene: TRBV7-2; abundance: .; d_gene: .; j_gene: TRBJ1-2; CDR3nt: TGTGCCAGCAGCTTCAGGGGAACCTATGGCTACACCTTC; CDR3aa: CASSFRGTYGYTF
v_gene: TRBV19; abundance: few; d_gene: .; j_gene: TRBJ1-2; CDR3nt: TGTGCCAGTAGCCCTTCCACAGGGCACTATGGCTACACCTTC; CDR3aa: CASSPSTGHYGYTF
v_gene: TRBV30; abundance: .; d_gene: TRBD1; j_gene: TRBJ1-2; CDR3nt: TGTGCCTGGAACCACGTGCCGGGACAGCGGTATGGCTACACCTTC; CDR3aa: CAWNHVPGQRYGYTF
v_gene: TRBV9; abundance: .; d_gene: TRBD1; j_gene: TRBJ2-6; CDR3nt: TGTGCCAACAGAAAGACAGGGCCATACTCTGGGGCCAACGTCCTGACTTTC; CDR3aa: CANRKTGPYSGANVLTF